The 17 T cell receptor beta chains in this list originate from one sample, sequenced in a study of shared clonotypes between healthy human individuals. Clones were sequenced by immunoSEQ multiplex PCR, and TCRdb holds only the in-frame ones, with some missing. The sample yields fewer than 3 million clones, approximately 90% seen once. The sample taken for sequencing was naive CD4+ T cells from PBMCs. Specified subset: CD45RA+ positively selected. The receptors here all came from a man aged 18 to 29 in good health. Some clones in this sample may be carry-over from other donors' samples.

The V and J genes are TRBV25-1 and TRBJ2-1; 10 bases line up with TRBD2. The trim removed 4 bases at V and 4 bases at J, leaving 7 bases unmatched. CDR1 is MGHDK and CDR2 is SYGVNS in the germline V gene. The CDR3 covers 16 residues. The CDR3 is CASSASGSRGYNEQFF. Written as DNA, the CDR3 is TGTGCCAGCAGTGCTAGCGGGAGTCGGGGGTACAATGAGCAGTTCTTC. Variable domain in full (rest from reference TRBV25-1 and TRBJ2-1): EADIYQTPRYLVIGTGKKITLECSQTMGHDKMYWYQQDPGMELHLIHYSYGVNSTEKGDLSSESTVSRIRTEHFPLTLESARPSHTSQYLCASSASGSRGYNEQFFGPGTRLTVL.

With respect to this clone: This sample includes further DNA sequences coding for the same CDR3. V usage is TRBV18 and J usage is TRBJ2-1; D assignment may be TRBD1 or TRBD2 (5 bases each). This CDR3 spans 15 amino acids. Germline CDR1 reads KGHSH; CDR2 reads LQKENI. V was cut by 1 base and J by 0 bases, with 7 bases left in between. In nucleotides, the CDR3 is TGTGCCAGCTCACCACAGGGGAGCTCCTACAATGAGCAGTTCTTC. It specifies CASSPQGSSYNEQFF.

The rearrangement links TRBV5-6 to TRBJ1-1; tentative D call: TRBD1 (6 bases). V was pared by 2 bases and J by 0 bases, with 14 bases between. Germline loops: CDR1 SGHDT, CDR2 YYEEEE. This CDR3 comprises 16 residues. The CDR3 DNA sequence: TGTGCCAGCAGCTTAGGCAGGGGACTTCTGAACACTGAAGCTTTCTTT. Amino acids: CASSLGRGLLNTEAFF.

Concerning this clone: This sample also contains other DNA sequences that code for the same CDR3. The chain employs TRBV2 and TRBJ2-5; no clear D gene. V was shortened by 4 bases and J by 5 bases, with 11 bases between the two germline ends. The germline V gene encodes CDR1 SNHLY and CDR2 FYNNEI. The CDR3 is made up of 13 amino acids. CDR3 sequence (DNA): TGTGCCAGCAGTGGTGGCGTGGGGGAGACCCAGTACTTC. The encoded protein is CASSGGVGETQYF.

The CDR3 here is CASSPRTSGRSRSYNEQFF. The CDR3 bases are TGTGCCAGCAGCCCCCGGACTAGCGGGAGGTCCAGATCCTACAATGAGCAGTTCTTC. J is TRBJ2-1 and V is TRBV9; 14 bases are shared with TRBD2. V lost 4 bases to trimming and J lost 1 base; unmatched junction nucleotides: 10. Germline V gene data show CDR1 as SGDLS and CDR2 as YYNGEE. This CDR3 spans 19 amino acids.

The chain carries TRBV5-1 and TRBJ2-7; D is perhaps TRBD2 (5 bases). The CDR3 has 15 amino acids. The V gene lost 3 bases and the J gene lost 0 bases, with 13 bases spanning the gap. Germline CDR1 and CDR2: SGHRS and YFSETQ. CDR3 DNA: TGCGCCAGCAGCTCTTTAGCGACGGACTCCTACGAGCAGTACTTC. Its protein is CASSSLATDSYEQYF.

The chain uses TRBV7-8 and TRBJ2-1; D is undetermined. This CDR3 has 16 amino acids. The germline V gene has CDR1 SGHVS and CDR2 FQNEAQ. V lost 2 bases to trimming and J lost 0 bases, with 11 bases between them. The CDR3 bases are TGTGCCAGCAGCTTATTTATCGCAAGCTCCTACAATGAGCAGTTCTTC. Its protein product is CASSLFIASSYNEQFF.

The rearrangement uses TRBV7-2 and TRBJ1-5, with 7 positions matching TRBD1. Germline CDR1 and CDR2: SGHTA and FQGNSA. Trimming cost V 5 bases and J 7 bases; bases outside gene matches: 8. The CDR3 consists of 14 residues. The CDR3, as DNA: TGTGCCAGCAGCGGGAGACAGGGTCGGCAGCCCCAGCATTTT. Protein sequence: CASSGRQGRQPQHF.

A note on this clone: The sample contains more than one DNA sequence encoding this CDR3. This chain links TRBV5-1 with TRBJ2-7; TRBD1 agrees at 7 bases. CDR1 SGHRS and CDR2 YFSETQ come from the germline V gene. The V gene end was trimmed by 1 base and the J gene end by 4 bases; junction bases not matched to a gene: 5. The CDR3 consists of 14 residues. The CDR3 sequence: CASSLTGTAYEQYF. DNA for the CDR3: TGCGCCAGCAGCTTGACCGGGACAGCTTACGAGCAGTACTTC.

J is TRBJ2-3 and V is TRBV5-1; 10 positions match TRBD2. Trimming at V came to 4 bases and at J to 2 bases, leaving 7 bases not matched to a gene. CDR1 SGHRS and CDR2 YFSETQ come from the germline V gene. The CDR3 has 16 residues. For the CDR3, the DNA is TGCGCCAGCAGCACCGGACTAGCGGCCTACACAGATACGCAGTATTTT. Translated, it gives CASSTGLAAYTDTQYF.

V gene TRBV18 combines with J gene TRBJ1-4, with D maybe TRBD1 (5 bases). CDR1 is KGHSH and CDR2 is LQKENI in the germline V gene. CDR3 length equals 17 residues. The V and J ends lost 3 bases and 0 bases respectively, with 14 bases between them. CDR3 nucleotide sequence: TGTGCCAGCTCACCGGCACAGGTCGGTGCAACTAATGAAAAACTGTTTTTT. It translates to CASSPAQVGATNEKLFF.

To note about this clone: This sample includes further DNA sequences coding for the same CDR3. The chain recombines TRBV2 with TRBJ1-1; D gene ambiguous. CDR1 and CDR2 from the germline V gene are SNHLY and FYNNEI. The CDR3 has 13 amino acids. The V end lost 1 base, the J end lost 2 bases, and 5 bases lay between the germline ends. The CDR3: CASSEEVNTEAFF. CDR3 coding DNA: TGTGCCAGCAGTGAAGAAGTAAACACTGAAGCTTTCTTT. Full variable domain (outside the CDR3, taken from reference TRBV2 and TRBJ1-1): EPEVTQTPSHQVTQMGQEVILRCVPISNHLYFYWYRQILGQKVEFLVSFYNNEISEKSEIFDDQFSVERPDGSNFTLKIRSTKLEDSAMYFCASSEEVNTEAFFGQGTRLTVV.

V gene TRBV19 combines with J gene TRBJ1-5; D remains unclear. Germline V lookup: CDR1 LNHDA, CDR2 SQIVND (reference sequence). Trimming shortened V by 1 base and J by 0 bases, and 7 bases separated the two germline ends. The CDR3 runs to 15 residues. This CDR3 reads CASSIVSGSNQPQHF. The CDR3 nucleotides read TGTGCCAGTAGTATAGTATCGGGTAGCAATCAGCCCCAGCATTTT.

The chain couples TRBV2 to TRBJ2-5, with 8 bases aligning to TRBD1. CDR1 is SNHLY and CDR2 is FYNNEI in the germline V gene. V lost 5 bases to trimming and J lost 5 bases; unmatched junction nucleotides: 10. This CDR3 has 15 amino acids. CDR3 DNA: TGTGCCAGCAGTCCCCAGGGGGCTATTTTGGAGACCCAGTACTTC. Residues: CASSPQGAILETQYF.

This clone was picked up one time. The chain joins TRBV5-1 to TRBJ1-2; D unclear. This CDR3 has 13 amino acids. V dropped 0 bases and J dropped 6 bases, with 9 bases sitting between them. Per germline, CDR1 SGHRS and CDR2 YFSETQ. DNA for the CDR3: TGCGCCAGCAGCTTGGCCTTCGCGGATGGCTACACCTTC. It specifies CASSLAFADGYTF.

This chain links TRBV6-5 with TRBJ1-1; a possible D gene is TRBD1 (5 bases). V lost 2 bases and J lost 10, with 20 bases in between. This CDR3 is 15 amino acids long. Germline-derived CDR1 and CDR2 are MNHEY and SVGAGI. The CDR3 sequence: CASSYGTGTSSGAFF. CDR3 sequence (DNA): TGTGCCAGCAGTTACGGGACCGGGACGTCGAGTGGAGCTTTCTTT.

The rearrangement uses TRBV7-6 and TRBJ2-7, with no clear D. CDR1 SGHVS and CDR2 FNYEAQ come from the germline V gene. The ends were cut back, 1 base at V and 6 bases at J, with 10 bases in the middle. The CDR3 totals 13 residues. The CDR3 nucleotides read TGTGCCAGCAGCTTAGAGTTTCGGACCGAGCAGTACTTC. Translating it yields CASSLEFRTEQYF.